This TCR beta chain derives from a study of OX40 agonist ivuxolimab in advanced cancers. Study context: Partial responses occurred in Three dose-escalation patients, one with hepatocellular carcinoma and two with cutaneous melanoma. Study conclusions and caveats: Among some nonresponders, normalized T-cell clonal expansion was also low.

With regard to this clone: Antigen specificity is unknown.

TCRdb's table, derived via immunoSEQ multiplex PCR, lists solely in-frame clones and lacks some. The sample consists of about 100,000 clones, approximately 90% of them appearing once. Per germline, CDR1 SGDLS and CDR2 YYNGEE. The CDR3 sequence is 15 residues long. Trimming took off 0 bases at V and 4 bases at J, with 14 bases between the two ends. This receptor was taken from an adult with an advanced solid tumor such as melanoma, head and neck, liver or kidney cancer. Sequences were derived from CD4+ or CD8+ T cells sorted from blood, sampled in a trial of the OX40 agonist ivuxolimab. This rearrangement joins TRBV9 to TRBJ2-7, with D uncertain. This CDR3 reads CASSVEGSSPYEQYF. CDR3 nucleotides: TGTGCCAGCAGCGTAGAGGGCAGCTCTCCTTACGAGCAGTACTTC.